Below, 4 T cell receptor beta chains from the same sample are listed, as sequenced in a study of metastatic and nonmetastatic thyroid tumors. With MiXCR, TCRdb called clones anew from the PCR reads. The data hold about 23,000 clones, with 25% to 30% observed a single time. Each patient went into thyroid surgery without having received any treatment. The sequenced sample was tumor tissue. The receptors were sampled from a female donor with papillary thyroid cancer or a benign thyroid nodule (not recorded which). Some clones in this sample may be carry-over from other donors' samples.

This clone was recorded many times. This chain connects TRBV11-2 to TRBJ2-7; D is ambiguous. From germline, CDR1 is SGHAT and CDR2 FQNNGV. This CDR3 spans 15 amino acids. Trimming took 3 bases from V and 3 from J, leaving 15 bases between them. The CDR3 DNA is TGTGCCAGCAGCTTTTCGCATCAGGCAGGCTACGAGCAGTACTTC. Amino acids: CASSFSHQAGYEQYF.

The sample holds many counts of this clone. The CDR3 sequence: CASSQASGHMSHSPLHF. The CDR3 DNA is TGCGCCAGCAGCCAAGCATCGGGACACATGTCCCATTCACCCCTCCACTTT. The rearrangement joins TRBV4-1 to TRBJ1-6, with D perhaps matching TRBD1 (6 bases). The CDR3 contains 17 residues. With 1 base removed from V and 8 bases from J, the gap between germline ends came to 18 bases. Germline-derived CDR1 and CDR2 are MGHRA and YSYEKL.

This clone was counted ten times or more. The chain has TRBV10-3 and TRBJ2-3; D is unresolved. CDR1 and CDR2 (germline): ENHRY, SYGVKD. Trimming left V 0 bases short and J 4 bases short, with 14 bases between. The CDR3 consists of 16 residues. This chain's CDR3 is CAISESIFWPPDTQYF. The CDR3 region has the DNA TGTGCCATCAGTGAGTCGATTTTCTGGCCCCCAGATACGCAGTATTTT.

This clone was seen a single time. Its ends do not fully match the called genes, so a read error is possible. V and J are TRBV5-6 and TRBJ2-7; 8 nucleotides agree with TRBD1. Germline CDR1 SGHDT, CDR2 YYEEEE. This CDR3 comprises 17 residues. Written as DNA, the CDR3 is TGTGCCAGCAGCCCCCTGAAACCGGGACAGGTTGGGTACGAGCATTACTTC. It codes for CASSPLKPGQVGYEHYF. Based on the CDR3 plus reference TRBV5-6 and TRBJ2-7, the full variable domain is DAGVTQSPTHLIKTRGQQVTLRCSPKSGHDTVSWYQQALGQGPQFIFQYYEEEERQRGNFPDRFSGHQFPNYSSELNVNALLLGDSALYLCASSPLKPGQVGYEHYFGPGTRLTVT.